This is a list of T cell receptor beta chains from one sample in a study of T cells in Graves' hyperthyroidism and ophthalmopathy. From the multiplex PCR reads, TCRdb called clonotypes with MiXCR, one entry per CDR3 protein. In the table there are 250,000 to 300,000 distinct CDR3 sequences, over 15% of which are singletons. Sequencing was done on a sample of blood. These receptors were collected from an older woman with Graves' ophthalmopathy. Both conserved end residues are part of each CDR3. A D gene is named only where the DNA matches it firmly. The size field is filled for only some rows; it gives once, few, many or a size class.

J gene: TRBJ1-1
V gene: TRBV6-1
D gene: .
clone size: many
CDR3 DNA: TGTGCCAGCATATCGGGGCCTAACACTGAAGCTTTCTTT
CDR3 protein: CASISGPNTEAFF

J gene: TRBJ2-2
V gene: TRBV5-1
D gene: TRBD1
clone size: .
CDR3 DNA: TGCGCCAGCAGCCCGATAGGGGGCGAAGGGACCGGGGAGCTGTTTTTT
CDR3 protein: CASSPIGGEGTGELFF

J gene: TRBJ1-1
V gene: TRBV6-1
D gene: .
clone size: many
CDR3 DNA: TGTGCCAGCAGGAGGGTAGCAGGGAGCACTGAAGCTTTCTTT
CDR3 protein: CASRRVAGSTEAFF

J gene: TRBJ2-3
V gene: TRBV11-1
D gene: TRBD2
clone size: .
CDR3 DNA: TGTGCCAGCAGCTTACAGGCGGGAGGGCCTGGTGATACGCAGTATTTT
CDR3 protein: CASSLQAGGPGDTQYF

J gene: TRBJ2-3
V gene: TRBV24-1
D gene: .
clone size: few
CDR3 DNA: TGTGCCACCAGTCAACAGTCCACAGATACGCAGTATTTT
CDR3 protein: CATSQQSTDTQYF

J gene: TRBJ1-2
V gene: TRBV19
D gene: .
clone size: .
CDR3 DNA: TGTGCCAGTAGTATGGGTTTCGTAGGCTACACCTTC
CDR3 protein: CASSMGFVGYTF

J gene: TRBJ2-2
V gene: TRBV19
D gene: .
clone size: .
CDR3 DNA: TGTGCCAGTAGGGGGCCGGACACCGGGGAGCTGTTTTTT
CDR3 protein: CASRGPDTGELFF

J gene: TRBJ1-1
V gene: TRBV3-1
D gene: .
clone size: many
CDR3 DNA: TGTGCCAGCAGCCATCCTGAACGGGGGGGTGAAGCTTTCTTT
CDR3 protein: CASSHPERGGEAFF

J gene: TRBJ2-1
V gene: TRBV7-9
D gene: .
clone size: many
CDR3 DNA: TGTGCCAGCAGCTTAGTGACTAACAATGAGCAGTTCTTC
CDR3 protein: CASSLVTNNEQFF

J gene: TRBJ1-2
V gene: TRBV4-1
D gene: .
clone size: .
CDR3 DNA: TGCGCCAGCAGTCAAGTTGGGGTTATGAGCGGCTACACCTTC
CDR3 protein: CASSQVGVMSGYTF

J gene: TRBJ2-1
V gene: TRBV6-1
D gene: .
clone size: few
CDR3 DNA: TGTGCCAGCAGTTGGGGGGGCGGGTACAATGAGCAGTTCTTC
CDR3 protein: CASSWGGGYNEQFF

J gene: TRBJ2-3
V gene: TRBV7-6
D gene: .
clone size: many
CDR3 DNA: TGTGCCAGCAGCTTAGCTGGAATTCGCCCATCGCAGTATTTT
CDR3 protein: CASSLAGIRPSQYF

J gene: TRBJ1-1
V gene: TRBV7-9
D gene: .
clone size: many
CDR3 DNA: TGTGCCAGCAGCTTATATGGCGGTGCGAACACTGAAGCTTTCTTT
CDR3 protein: CASSLYGGANTEAFF

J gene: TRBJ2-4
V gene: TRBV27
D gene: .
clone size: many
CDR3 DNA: TGTGCCAGCAGTGGGACCTTTTTAGCCAAAAACATTCAGTACTTC
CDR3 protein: CASSGTFLAKNIQYF

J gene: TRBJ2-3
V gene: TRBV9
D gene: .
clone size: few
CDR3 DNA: TGTGCCAGCAGCGTAGACGGAGCAGGCACAGATACGCAGTATTTT
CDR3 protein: CASSVDGAGTDTQYF

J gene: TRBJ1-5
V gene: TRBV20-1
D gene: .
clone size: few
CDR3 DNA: TGCAGTGCTAGAGATGTTGCTAGCAATCAGCCCCAGCATTTT
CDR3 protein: CSARDVASNQPQHF